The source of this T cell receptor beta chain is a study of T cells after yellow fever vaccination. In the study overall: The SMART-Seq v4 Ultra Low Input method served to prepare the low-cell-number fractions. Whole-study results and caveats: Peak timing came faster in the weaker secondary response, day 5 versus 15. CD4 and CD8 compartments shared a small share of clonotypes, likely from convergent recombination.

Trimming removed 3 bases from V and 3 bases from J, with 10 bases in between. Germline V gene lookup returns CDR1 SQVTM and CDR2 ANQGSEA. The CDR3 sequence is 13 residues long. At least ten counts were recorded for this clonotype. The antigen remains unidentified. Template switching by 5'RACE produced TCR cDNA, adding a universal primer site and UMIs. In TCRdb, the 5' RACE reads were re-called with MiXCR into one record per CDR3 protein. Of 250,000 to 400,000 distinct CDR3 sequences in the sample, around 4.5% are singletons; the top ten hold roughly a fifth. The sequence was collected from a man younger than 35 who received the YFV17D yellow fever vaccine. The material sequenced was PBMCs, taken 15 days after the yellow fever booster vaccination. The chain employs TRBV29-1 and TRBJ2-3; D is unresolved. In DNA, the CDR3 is TGCAGCGTTGACAGGACCCTGACAGATACGCAGTATTTT. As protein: CSVDRTLTDTQYF.